Below, 11 T cell receptor beta chains from the same sample are listed, as sequenced in a study of T cell changes during pregnancy in multiple sclerosis. The data were produced by immunoSEQ multiplex PCR, yet TCRdb's version contains in-frame clones alone and is incomplete. The table lists tens of thousands of clones, approximately 91% of them singletons. Source: peripheral blood, taken in the third trimester of pregnancy. The receptor set was obtained from a female donor with multiple sclerosis, enrolled in a pregnancy study.

Concerning this clone itself: Other DNA sequences of this sample code for an identical CDR3. V usage is TRBV7-6 and J usage is TRBJ1-5; D perhaps matches TRBD1 (6 bases). The CDR3 spans 13 residues. V lost 2 bases and J 7 bases, leaving 9 bases between the germline ends. Germline V gene sequence: CDR1 SGHVS, CDR2 FNYEAQ. CDR3 region: CASSLTGYQPQHF. CDR3 nucleotides: TGTGCCAGCAGCTTAACAGGGTACCAGCCCCAGCATTTT.

J is TRBJ1-1 and V is TRBV2; D may be TRBD1 (5 bases). The germline CDR1 and CDR2 sequences are SNHLY and FYNNEI. This CDR3 comprises 14 residues. V was clipped by 8 bases and J by 1 base, with 14 bases between them. Here the CDR3 DNA reads TGTGCCAGCGCTAGGAGGGGCCGGAACACTGAAGCTTTCTTT. Protein: CASARRGRNTEAFF.

This chain uses TRBV5-4 with TRBJ2-7; D is perhaps TRBD2 (7 bases). V gave up 4 bases and J gave up 5 bases, with 16 bases separating them. This CDR3 spans 14 amino acids. Germline V gene sequence: CDR1 SGHNT, CDR2 YYREEE (reference sequence). For the CDR3, the DNA is TGTGCCAGCAGCAACCGCAGGGGAGGGGACGAGCAGTACTTC. Translating it yields CASSNRRGGDEQYF.

This rearrangement joins TRBV27 to TRBJ2-3; D ambiguous. There are 14 residues in the CDR3. V lost 3 bases, J lost 1 base, and 8 bases lay in between. Per the germline V gene, CDR1 is MNHEY and CDR2 is SMNVEV (reference sequence). The CDR3 spells CASSLVSGTDTQYF. CDR3 sequence (DNA): TGTGCCAGCAGTTTGGTGTCGGGCACAGATACGCAGTATTTT.

This chain links TRBV30 with TRBJ1-2; 8 bases agree with TRBD1. After removal of 5 bases from V and 2 bases from J, the junction contained 4 bases not matched to a gene. This CDR3 contains 13 residues. Germline lookup yields CDR1 GTSNPN and CDR2 SVGIG (reference sequence). The CDR3 sequence is CAWSRDRNYGYTF. CDR3 bases: TGTGCCTGGTCCCGGGACAGGAACTATGGCTACACCTTC.

This clone showed up just once. The chain recombines TRBV30 with TRBJ1-6; D is ambiguous. Trimming stripped 3 bases from V and 4 bases from J, with 10 bases between. The germline gives CDR1 GTSNPN, CDR2 SVGIG (reference sequence). The CDR3 has 14 residues. CDR3 protein: CAWSVTFYNSPLHF. CDR3 DNA: TGTGCCTGGAGCGTGACATTTTATAATTCACCCCTCCACTTT. Full variable domain (rest looked up from reference TRBV30 and TRBJ1-6): SQTIHQWPATLVQPVGSPLSLECTVEGTSNPNLYWYRQAAGRGLQLLFYSVGIGQISSEVPQNLSASRPQDRQFILSSKKLLLSDSGFYLCAWSVTFYNSPLHFGNGTRLTVT.

The genes are TRBV6-5 and TRBJ1-2; 8 positions match TRBD1. The germline gives CDR1 MNHEY, CDR2 SVGAGI. The CDR3 has 13 amino acids. The trim removed 4 bases at V and 8 bases at J, leaving 6 bases unmatched. The CDR3 reads CASSLAGGDGYTF. The CDR3, as DNA: TGTGCCAGCAGTTTGGCAGGGGGCGACGGCTACACCTTC.

V gene TRBV7-3 combines with J gene TRBJ2-1; TRBD2 matches at 11 bases. J gave up 8 bases and V 5 bases, and 11 bases lay outside the gene matches. Germline CDR1 SGHTA, CDR2 FQGTGA. The CDR3 length is 16 residues. Here the CDR3 reads CASSPGLAAASDEQFF. The CDR3 bases are TGTGCCAGCAGCCCGGGACTAGCGGCTGCTTCGGATGAGCAGTTCTTC. Full variable domain (outside the CDR3, taken from reference TRBV7-3 and TRBJ2-1): GAGVSQTPSNKVTEKGKYVELRCDPISGHTALYWYRQSLGQGPEFLIYFQGTGAADDSGLPNDRFFAVRPEGSVSTLKIQRTERGDSAVYLCASSPGLAAASDEQFFGPGTRLTVL.

J is TRBJ2-7 and V is TRBV19; D may be TRBD1 (6 bases). V lost 3 bases to trimming and J lost 1 base, with 10 bases between them. The CDR3 covers 14 residues. Per the germline V gene, CDR1 is LNHDA and CDR2 is SQIVND (reference sequence). The CDR3 region has the DNA TGTGCCAGTAGTATTGGCAGGGGTTCCTACGAGCAGTACTTC. The encoded protein is CASSIGRGSYEQYF.

This clone was seen a single time. This chain links TRBV5-5 with TRBJ1-2, with 8 bases lining up with TRBD1. The CDR3 is 15 amino acids. Per germline, CDR1 SGHKS and CDR2 YYEKEE (reference sequence). V gave up 0 bases and J gave up 7 bases; unmatched junction bases: 8. The CDR3: CASSLAGQGMIGYTF. CDR3 in DNA: TGTGCCAGCAGCTTGGCCGGACAGGGAATGATTGGCTACACCTTC.

The chain recombines TRBV7-2 with TRBJ1-3; weak D call: TRBD1 (6 bases). The CDR3 totals 16 residues. V lost 1 base and J lost 1, with 11 bases in between. Germline V lookup: CDR1 SGHTA, CDR2 FQGNSA. CDR3 in amino acids: CASSLDTGSSGNTIYF. In DNA, the CDR3 is TGTGCCAGCAGCTTAGATACAGGGTCGTCTGGAAACACCATATATTTT.